Presented here are 2 T cell receptor beta chains from one specimen sequenced in a study of T cell clonality in common variable immunodeficiency. Only in-frame clones appear in the TCRdb table, and some are missing; sequencing was by immunoSEQ multiplex PCR. The data show approximately 58,000 clones, with none appearing a single time. Sequencing was performed on peripheral blood mononuclear cells. Every receptor here comes from a person aged 18 to 75 in good health.

This clone was detected ten times or more. The sequence runs out 3 residues before the end of the CDR3; the remainder is reconstructed from the germline J gene. V gene TRBV7-9 combines with J gene TRBJ2-7, with unresolved D. The CDR3 spans 13 residues. Germline assignment: CDR1 SEHNR and CDR2 FQNEAQ (reference sequence). The germline V and J ends were trimmed by 3 bases and 0 bases, with 6 bases remaining between them. CDR3 sequence reads: CASSFSHSYEQYF. CDR3 bases read: TGTGCCAGCAGCTTTAGTCACTCCTACGAG. The full variable domain, in which reference TRBV7-9 and TRBJ2-7 provide the parts outside the CDR3, is DTGVSQNPRHKITKRGQNVTFRCDPISEHNRLYWYRQTLGQGPEFLTYFQNEAQLEKSRLLSDRFSAERPKGSFSTLEIQRTEQGDSAMYLCASSFSHSYEQYFGPGTRLTVT.

This clone was picked up many times. The read ends 3 residues before the CDR3 terminus; that terminus is restored from the germline J gene. V gene TRBV7-9 combines with J gene TRBJ1-5; D is perhaps TRBD1 (5 bases). CDR1 and CDR2 from the germline V gene are SEHNR and FQNEAQ (reference sequence). This CDR3 comprises 14 residues. V was pared by 10 bases and J by 2 bases, with 15 bases between. The sequenced part of the CDR3 DNA is TGTGCCACAAACGGGGGGGGTCGCAATCAGCCC. Its protein is CATNGGGRNQP. From start to end, the CDR3 is CATNGGGRNQPQHF. Complete variable domain (other parts from reference TRBV7-9 and TRBJ1-5): DTGVSQNPRHKITKRGQNVTFRCDPISEHNRLYWYRQTLGQGPEFLTYFQNEAQLEKSRLLSDRFSAERPKGSFSTLEIQRTEQGDSAMYLCATNGGGRNQPQHFGDGTRLSIL.